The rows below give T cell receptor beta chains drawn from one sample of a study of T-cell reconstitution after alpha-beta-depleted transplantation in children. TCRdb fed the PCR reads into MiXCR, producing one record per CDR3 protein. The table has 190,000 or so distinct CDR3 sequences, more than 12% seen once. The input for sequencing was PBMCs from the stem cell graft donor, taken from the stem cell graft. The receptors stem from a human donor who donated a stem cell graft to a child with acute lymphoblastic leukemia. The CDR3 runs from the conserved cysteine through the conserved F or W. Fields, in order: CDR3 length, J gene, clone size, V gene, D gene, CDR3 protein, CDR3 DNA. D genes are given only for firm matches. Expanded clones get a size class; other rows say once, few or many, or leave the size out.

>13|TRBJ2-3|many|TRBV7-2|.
CASSTTFSDTQYF
TGTGCCAGCAGCACCACATTTTCAGATACGCAGTATTTT
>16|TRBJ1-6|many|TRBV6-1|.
CASTRLRSSYNSPLHF
TGTGCCAGCACGAGACTCAGGAGCTCCTATAATTCACCCCTCCACTTT
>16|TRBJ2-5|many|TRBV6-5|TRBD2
CASSYGLAGLQETQYF
TGTGCCAGCAGTTACGGACTAGCGGGACTCCAAGAGACCCAGTACTTC
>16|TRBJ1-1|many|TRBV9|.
CASSVGSGEDYTEAFF
TGTGCCAGCAGCGTAGGGTCGGGGGAAGATTACACTGAAGCTTTCTTT
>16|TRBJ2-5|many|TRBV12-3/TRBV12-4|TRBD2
CASRPRGSGSHETQYF
TGTGCCAGCAGGCCACGGGGGAGCGGGAGCCATGAGACCCAGTACTTC
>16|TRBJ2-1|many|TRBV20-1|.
CSAPIGRASSYNEQFF
TGCAGTGCTCCAATAGGTCGCGCGAGCTCCTACAATGAGCAGTTCTTC
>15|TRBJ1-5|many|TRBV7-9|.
CASSPGTVNNQPQHF
TGTGCCAGCAGCCCGGGGACGGTGAACAATCAGCCCCAGCATTTT
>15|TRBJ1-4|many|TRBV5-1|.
CASSFGSWANEKLFF
TGCGCCAGCAGCTTCGGGAGTTGGGCTAATGAAAAACTGTTTTTT
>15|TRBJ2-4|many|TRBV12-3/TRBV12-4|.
CASSSTRTAKNIQYF
TGTGCCAGCAGCTCAACAAGAACGGCCAAAAACATTCAGTACTTC
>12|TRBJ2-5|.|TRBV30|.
CAWSSVRGTQYF
TGTGCCTGGAGTTCGGTGAGGGGGACCCAGTACTTC
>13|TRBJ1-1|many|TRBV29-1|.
CSGSFNLNTEAFF
TGCAGCGGGAGCTTCAACCTAAACACTGAAGCTTTCTTT
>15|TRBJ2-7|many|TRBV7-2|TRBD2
CASSTGLAGVNEQYF
TGTGCCAGCAGTACGGGACTAGCGGGAGTCAACGAGCAGTACTTC
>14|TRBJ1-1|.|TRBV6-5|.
CASSYWQDNTEAFF
TGTGCCAGCAGTTACTGGCAGGATAACACTGAAGCTTTCTTT
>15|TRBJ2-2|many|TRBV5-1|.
CASSLGADTTGELFF
TGCGCCAGCAGCTTGGGGGCCGACACCACCGGGGAGCTGTTTTTT
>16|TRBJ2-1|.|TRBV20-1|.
CSARGFQKGGYNEQFF
TGCAGTGCTAGAGGTTTTCAGAAAGGGGGCTACAATGAGCAGTTCTTC
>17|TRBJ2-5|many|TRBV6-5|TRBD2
CASSYSLAGGPEETQYF
TGTGCCAGCAGTTACTCCCTAGCGGGAGGGCCTGAGGAGACCCAGTACTTC
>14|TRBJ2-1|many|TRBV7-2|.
CASSLIRSSDEQFF
TGTGCCAGCAGCTTAATTCGGTCTAGCGATGAGCAGTTCTTC
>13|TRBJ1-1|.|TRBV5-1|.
CASREGKNTEAFF
TGCGCCAGCAGGGAGGGAAAGAACACTGAAGCTTTCTTT
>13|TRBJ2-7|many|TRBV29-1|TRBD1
CSAAPGTDYEQYF
TGCAGCGCCGCCCCAGGGACAGACTACGAGCAGTACTTC
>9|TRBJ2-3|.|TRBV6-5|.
CASIPRKYF
TGTGCCAGCATTCCCCGGAAGTATTTT
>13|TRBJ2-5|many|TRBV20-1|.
CSARTPVGETQYF
TGCAGTGCCCGGACCCCGGTCGGGGAGACCCAGTACTTC
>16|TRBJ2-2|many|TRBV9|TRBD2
CASSVMAGANTGELFF
TGTGCCAGCAGCGTAATGGCGGGAGCGAACACCGGGGAGCTGTTTTTT
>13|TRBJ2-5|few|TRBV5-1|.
CASSLGFGVTQYF
TGCGCCAGCAGCTTAGGTTTTGGGGTGACCCAGTACTTC
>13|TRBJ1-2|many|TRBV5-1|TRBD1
CASSRDRTNGYTF
TGCGCCAGCAGCAGGGACAGGACGAATGGCTACACCTTC
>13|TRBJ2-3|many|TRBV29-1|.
CSVWGGSTDTQYF
TGCAGCGTCTGGGGGGGCTCTACAGATACGCAGTATTTT
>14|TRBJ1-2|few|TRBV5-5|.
CASSLDFGLYGYTF
TGTGCCAGCAGCTTGGACTTCGGACTTTATGGCTACACCTTC
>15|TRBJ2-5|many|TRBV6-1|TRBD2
CASSHRSGSGETQYF
TGTGCCAGCAGCCACCGGAGCGGGAGCGGGGAGACCCAGTACTTC
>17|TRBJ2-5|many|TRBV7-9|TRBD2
CASSLATGLAGWGTQYF
TGTGCCAGCAGCTTAGCGACGGGACTAGCGGGATGGGGGACCCAGTACTTC
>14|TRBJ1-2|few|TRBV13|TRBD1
CASSPPGTGDGYTF
TGTGCCAGCAGCCCGCCCGGGACAGGGGATGGCTACACCTTC
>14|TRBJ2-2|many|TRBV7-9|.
CASRTPTNTGELFF
TGTGCCAGCAGGACCCCAACGAACACCGGGGAGCTGTTTTTT
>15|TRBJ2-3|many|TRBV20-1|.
CSAPIPGRGADTQYF
TGCAGTGCTCCCATCCCAGGGAGAGGGGCAGATACGCAGTATTTT
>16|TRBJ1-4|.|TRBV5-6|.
CASSSSIARPNEKLFF
TGTGCCAGCAGCTCATCTATCGCCAGGCCTAATGAAAAACTGTTTTTT
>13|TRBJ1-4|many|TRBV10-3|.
CAISVRLNEKLFF
TGTGCCATCAGTGTCCGGTTAAATGAAAAACTGTTTTTT
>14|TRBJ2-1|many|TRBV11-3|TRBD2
CASSPGLAYNEQFF
TGTGCCAGCAGCCCCGGACTAGCCTACAATGAGCAGTTCTTC
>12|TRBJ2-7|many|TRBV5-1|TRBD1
CASSGTAYEQYF
TGCGCCAGCAGCGGGACAGCCTACGAGCAGTACTTC
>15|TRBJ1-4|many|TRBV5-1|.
CASSGGAIGSGKLFF
TGCGCCAGCTCCGGAGGTGCGATCGGAAGTGGAAAACTGTTTTTT
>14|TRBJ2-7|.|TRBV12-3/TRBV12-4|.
CASSAPGNAYEQYF
TGTGCCAGCAGCGCTCCGGGTAATGCCTACGAGCAGTACTTC
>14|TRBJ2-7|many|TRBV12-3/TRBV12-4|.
CASSPLDRSYEQYF
TGTGCCAGCAGTCCCCTAGACAGGTCCTACGAGCAGTACTTC
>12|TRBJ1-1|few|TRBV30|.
CAWSAGYTEAFF
TGTGCCTGGAGTGCGGGGTACACTGAAGCTTTCTTT
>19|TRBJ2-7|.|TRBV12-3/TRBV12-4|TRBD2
CASSPFIPLVAGVRHEQYF
TGTGCCAGCAGTCCTTTTATTCCGCTAGTAGCGGGCGTAAGGCACGAGCAGTACTTC
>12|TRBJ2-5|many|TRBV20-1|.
CSAPRAQETQYF
TGCAGTGCGCCCAGGGCCCAAGAGACCCAGTACTTC
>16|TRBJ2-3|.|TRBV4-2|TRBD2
CASSHGNDLAGDTQYF
TGTGCCAGCAGCCATGGTAACGATCTAGCGGGAGATACGCAGTATTTT
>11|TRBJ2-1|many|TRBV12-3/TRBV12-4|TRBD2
CASISGLASVF
TGTGCCAGCATTTCGGGACTAGCTTCCGTCTTC
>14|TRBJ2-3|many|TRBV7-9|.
CASSLTQDADTQYF
TGTGCCAGCAGCTTAACTCAGGACGCAGATACGCAGTATTTT
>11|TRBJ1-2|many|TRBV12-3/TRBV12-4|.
CASSFRAGYTF
TGTGCCAGCAGTTTTAGGGCTGGCTACACCTTC
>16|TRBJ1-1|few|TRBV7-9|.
CASSLGPSIQNTEAFF
TGTGCCAGCAGCTTGGGACCATCCATACAGAACACTGAAGCTTTCTTT